The 14 T cell receptor beta chains given below trace back to one sample, sequenced in a study of shared clonotypes between healthy human individuals. Sequencing was performed with immunoSEQ multiplex PCR; in TCRdb, only in-frame clones are kept and a portion is missing. The table lists roughly 2.4 million clones, more than 90% of them singletons. The material sequenced was naive CD4+ T cells sorted from blood. Subset of the sample: CD45RA+ positively selected. These receptors all stem from a man between 18 and 29 years old in good health.

V and J are TRBV30 and TRBJ2-7; D possibly corresponds to TRBD2 (5 bases). Germline assignment: CDR1 GTSNPN and CDR2 SVGIG (reference sequence). Trimming pared 4 bases from V and 2 bases from J, leaving 15 bases between. CDR3 length: 14 residues. Written as DNA, the CDR3 is TGTGCCTGGACGAGGGATTTGGCCCCCTACGAGCAGTACTTC. Encoded protein: CAWTRDLAPYEQYF. Complete variable domain (other parts from reference TRBV30 and TRBJ2-7): SQTIHQWPATLVQPVGSPLSLECTVEGTSNPNLYWYRQAAGRGLQLLFYSVGIGQISSEVPQNLSASRPQDRQFILSSKKLLLSDSGFYLCAWTRDLAPYEQYFGPGTRLTVT.

The V call is TRBV7-9, the J call TRBJ1-1; D possibly corresponds to TRBD1 (5 bases). The CDR3 loop spans 13 amino acids. Germline V gene lookup returns CDR1 SEHNR and CDR2 FQNEAQ (reference sequence). Trimming stripped 7 bases from V and 0 bases from J, with 9 bases between. CDR3 nucleotides: TGTGCCAGCAATGGGGGGGTGAACACTGAAGCTTTCTTT. Translated, it gives CASNGGVNTEAFF. Looking up the rest from reference TRBV7-9 and TRBJ1-1 gives the full variable domain: DTGVSQNPRHKITKRGQNVTFRCDPISEHNRLYWYRQTLGQGPEFLTYFQNEAQLEKSRLLSDRFSAERPKGSFSTLEIQRTEQGDSAMYLCASNGGVNTEAFFGQGTRLTVV.

The V call is TRBV7-2, the J call TRBJ2-5, with D possibly matching TRBD2 (6 bases). The V gene lost 6 bases and the J gene lost 1 base, with 15 bases spanning the gap. Germline CDR1 SGHTA, CDR2 FQGNSA. This CDR3 region has 15 residues. Written as DNA, the CDR3 is TGTGCCAGCAGTCGTAGCGGAGTGTTCCAAGAGACCCAGTACTTC. The encoded protein is CASSRSGVFQETQYF.

To note about this clone: Other DNA sequences within the sample encode an identical CDR3. The chain recombines TRBV6-6 with TRBJ2-7; D call uncertain. The V and J ends lost 6 bases and 6 bases respectively, with 9 bases between them. Germline lookup yields CDR1 MNHNY and CDR2 SVGAGI (reference sequence). The CDR3 totals 11 residues. The CDR3 protein is CASSKTGEQYF. For the CDR3, the DNA is TGTGCCAGCAGCAAAACCGGCGAGCAGTACTTC.

Only one count was recorded for this clone. This sample also contains other DNA sequences that code for the same CDR3. This chain connects TRBV7-9 to TRBJ1-1, with no clear D. Per germline, CDR1 SEHNR and CDR2 FQNEAQ (reference sequence). The CDR3 is made up of 15 amino acids. V lost 5 bases, J lost 1 base, and 14 bases lay in between. The CDR3 DNA reads as TGTGCCAGCAGCCCCCGTGCGGGCGAGAACACTGAAGCTTTCTTT. This encodes CASSPRAGENTEAFF.

This chain links TRBV30 with TRBJ2-3; D is perhaps TRBD1 (6 bases). The CDR3 covers 13 residues. The V and J ends lost 2 bases and 1 base respectively, with 7 bases between them. Germline CDR1 is GTSNPN and CDR2 is SVGIG (reference sequence). CDR3 in amino acids: CAWSWTGTDTQYF. In DNA form, the CDR3 reads TGTGCCTGGAGTTGGACAGGCACAGATACGCAGTATTTT.

In DNA, the CDR3 is TGTGCCTGGGACGGAGGCAGGGGCCCCTTTGGCAATGAGCAGTTCTTC. It codes for CAWDGGRGPFGNEQFF. This chain joins TRBV30 and TRBJ2-1, with a possible D match to TRBD1 (6 bases). Germline CDR1 is GTSNPN and CDR2 is SVGIG (reference sequence). CDR3 size: 16 residues. Trimming shortened V by 5 bases and J by 6 bases, and 23 bases separated the two germline ends.

As to this clone: Additional DNA sequences in this sample encode the identical CDR3. The rearrangement uses TRBV5-6 and TRBJ2-7, with a tentative D call TRBD1 (5 bases). The length of the CDR3 is 12 residues. In germline, CDR1 is SGHDT, CDR2 YYEEEE. Trimming cost V 1 base and J 3 bases, with 5 bases left between them. CDR3 protein: CASSLRGYEQYF. The CDR3 DNA follows: TGTGCCAGCAGCTTGAGGGGCTACGAGCAGTACTTC. Full variable domain (outside the CDR3, taken from reference TRBV5-6 and TRBJ2-7): DAGVTQSPTHLIKTRGQQVTLRCSPKSGHDTVSWYQQALGQGPQFIFQYYEEEERQRGNFPDRFSGHQFPNYSSELNVNALLLGDSALYLCASSLRGYEQYFGPGTRLTVT.

The chain couples TRBV2 to TRBJ1-2; D is unresolved. Trimming removed 8 bases from V and 0 bases from J, with 13 bases in between. The CDR3 extends over 14 amino acids. The germline V gene encodes CDR1 SNHLY and CDR2 FYNNEI. CDR3 DNA: TGTGCCAGCTTTTCGGGCAGCGCTAACTATGGCTACACCTTC. Translating gives CASFSGSANYGYTF.

The gene calls are TRBV18 and TRBJ1-1, with no clear D. V lost 3 bases and J lost 5, with 16 bases in between. CDR1 and CDR2 from the germline V gene are KGHSH and LQKENI. CDR3 length: 15 residues. The CDR3, as DNA: TGTGCCAGCTCACCTCTGCACGAGGGCGGGACTGAAGCTTTCTTT. Encoded protein: CASSPLHEGGTEAFF.

Concerning this clone: Other nucleotide sequences from this sample produce the same CDR3. The CDR3 loop is CASSPPSTDTQYF. CDR3 coding DNA: TGTGCCAGCAGCCCGCCAAGCACAGATACGCAGTATTTT. The chain has TRBV7-2 and TRBJ2-3, with D hard to call. Germline V CDR1 and CDR2: SGHTA, FQGNSA. CDR3 length equals 13 residues. With 5 bases removed from V and 0 bases from J, the gap between germline ends came to 6 bases.

The chain employs TRBV6-5 and TRBJ1-6; TRBD1 is a possible D gene (6 bases). The V end was cut by 7 bases, the J end by 8 bases, with 18 bases between. The CDR3 runs 15 residues. CDR1 and CDR2 from the germline V gene are MNHEY and SVGAGI. CDR3 in DNA: TGTGCCAGCACTAAACTTGGGACACCTTATTCACCCCTCCACTTT. Its translation is CASTKLGTPYSPLHF.

V gene TRBV30 combines with J gene TRBJ2-1, with a tentative D call TRBD1 (5 bases). Trimming removed 0 bases at V and 6 bases at J, with 15 bases between. The CDR3 extends over 15 amino acids. Germline CDR1 is GTSNPN and CDR2 is SVGIG (reference sequence). CDR3 in amino acids: CAWSVKGYVSNEQFF. CDR3 nucleotides: TGTGCCTGGAGTGTTAAGGGGTATGTTTCCAATGAGCAGTTCTTC.

This clone came up once. The chain links TRBV7-2 to TRBJ2-5; 9 bases are shared with TRBD1. CDR1 and CDR2 (germline): SGHTA, FQGNSA. V gave up 4 bases and J gave up 6 bases; unmatched junction bases: 9. The CDR3 contains 15 residues. The CDR3 loop reads CASSSQGQGKQTQYF. The DNA of the CDR3 is TGTGCCAGCAGCTCGCAGGGACAGGGTAAACAGACCCAGTACTTC.